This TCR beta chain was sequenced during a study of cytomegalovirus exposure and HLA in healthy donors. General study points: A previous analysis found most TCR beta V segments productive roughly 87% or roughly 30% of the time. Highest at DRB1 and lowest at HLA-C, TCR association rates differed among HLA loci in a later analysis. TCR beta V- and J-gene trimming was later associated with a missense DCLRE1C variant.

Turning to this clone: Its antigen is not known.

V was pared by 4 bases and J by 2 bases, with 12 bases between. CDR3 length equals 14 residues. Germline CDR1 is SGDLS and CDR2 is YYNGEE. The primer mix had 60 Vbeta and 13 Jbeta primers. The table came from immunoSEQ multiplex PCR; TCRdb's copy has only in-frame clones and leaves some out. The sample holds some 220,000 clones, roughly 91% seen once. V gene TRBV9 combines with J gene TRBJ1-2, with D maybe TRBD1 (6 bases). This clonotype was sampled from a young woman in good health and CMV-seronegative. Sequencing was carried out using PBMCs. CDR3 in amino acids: CASSLGQSNYGYTF. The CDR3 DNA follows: TGTGCCAGCAGCCTAGGACAGAGCAACTATGGCTACACCTTC.